One and the same sample provided the 6 T cell receptor beta chains below, sequenced in a study of blood T cell repertoires in COVID-19. Measured with immunoSEQ multiplex PCR; TCRdb has only the in-frame clones, and not every one. The table lists over 200,000 clones, approximately 80% of them singletons. The sample was peripheral blood. These receptors were collected from a man aged 35 to 55 with acute or convalescent COVID-19.

The rearrangement uses TRBV5-5 and TRBJ1-1; D is unclear. The CDR3 contains 13 residues. Germline CDR1 and CDR2: SGHKS and YYEKEE (reference sequence). Trimming pared 4 bases from V and 1 base from J, leaving 8 bases between. This CDR3 is CASSVRRNTEAFF. CDR3 nucleotide sequence: TGTGCCAGCAGCGTGAGGCGGAACACTGAAGCTTTCTTT.

The chain employs TRBV6-4 and TRBJ2-5; D call uncertain. In germline, CDR1 is MRHNA, CDR2 SNTAGT. V was clipped by 9 bases and J by 0 bases, with 11 bases between them. The CDR3 runs 13 residues. The CDR3 here is CARIRHNQETQYF. The CDR3 DNA reads as TGTGCCAGGATTAGACATAACCAAGAGACCCAGTACTTC.

The chain employs TRBV7-9 and TRBJ2-7; 8 bases align to TRBD2. V was clipped by 4 bases and J by 4 bases; unmatched bases: 9. Per the germline V gene, CDR1 is SEHNR and CDR2 is FQNEAQ (reference sequence). The CDR3 totals 15 residues. This CDR3 is CASSSGLAGLYEQYF. CDR3 DNA: TGTGCCAGCAGCTCCGGACTAGCTGGACTTTACGAGCAGTACTTC.

The V call is TRBV3-1 (or the pseudogene TRBV3-2), the J call TRBJ2-7; D gene unclear. Germline CDR1 is LGHDT and CDR2 is YNNKEL (reference sequence). The CDR3 is 13 amino acids. V was pared by 4 bases and J by 7 bases, with 14 bases between. In DNA form, the CDR3 reads TGTGCCAGCAGCCTTGGAGTGCGGAGTGAGCAGTACTTC. It is translated as CASSLGVRSEQYF.

The genes are TRBV5-8 and TRBJ2-3; TRBD2 agrees at 7 bases. The V and J ends lost 5 bases and 1 base, in that order; junction bases with no gene match: 7. CDR1 and CDR2 (germline): SGHTS, YDEGEE. CDR3 length: 15 amino acids. In DNA, the CDR3 is TGTGCCAGCAGAAAGCGGGACGGCGGCACAGATACGCAGTATTTT. This encodes CASRKRDGGTDTQYF.

This chain links TRBV7-2 with TRBJ2-7, with D perhaps TRBD2 (6 bases). Germline assignment: CDR1 SGHTA and CDR2 FQGNSA. This CDR3 is built from 16 residues. Trimming shortened V by 6 bases and J by 0 bases, and 18 bases separated the two germline ends. Here the CDR3 reads CASRGRGGGSSYEQYF. CDR3 nucleotide sequence: TGTGCCAGCAGAGGGCGGGGCGGAGGGAGCTCCTACGAGCAGTACTTC.